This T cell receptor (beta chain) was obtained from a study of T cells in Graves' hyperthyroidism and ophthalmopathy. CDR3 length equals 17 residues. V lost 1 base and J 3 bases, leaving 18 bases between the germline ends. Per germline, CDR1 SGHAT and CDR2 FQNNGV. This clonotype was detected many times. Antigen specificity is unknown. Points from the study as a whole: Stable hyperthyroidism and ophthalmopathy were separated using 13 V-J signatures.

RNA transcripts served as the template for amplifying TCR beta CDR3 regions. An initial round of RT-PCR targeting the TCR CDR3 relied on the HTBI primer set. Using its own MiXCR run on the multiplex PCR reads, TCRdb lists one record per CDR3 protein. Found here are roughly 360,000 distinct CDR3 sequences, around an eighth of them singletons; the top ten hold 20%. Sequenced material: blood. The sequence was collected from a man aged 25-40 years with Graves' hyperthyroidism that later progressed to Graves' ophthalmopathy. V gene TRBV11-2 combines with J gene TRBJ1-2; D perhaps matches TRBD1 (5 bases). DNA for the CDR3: TGTGCCAGCAGCTTAGCATGGAGGGGACGGACATACTATGGCTACACCTTC. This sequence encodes CASSLAWRGRTYYGYTF.